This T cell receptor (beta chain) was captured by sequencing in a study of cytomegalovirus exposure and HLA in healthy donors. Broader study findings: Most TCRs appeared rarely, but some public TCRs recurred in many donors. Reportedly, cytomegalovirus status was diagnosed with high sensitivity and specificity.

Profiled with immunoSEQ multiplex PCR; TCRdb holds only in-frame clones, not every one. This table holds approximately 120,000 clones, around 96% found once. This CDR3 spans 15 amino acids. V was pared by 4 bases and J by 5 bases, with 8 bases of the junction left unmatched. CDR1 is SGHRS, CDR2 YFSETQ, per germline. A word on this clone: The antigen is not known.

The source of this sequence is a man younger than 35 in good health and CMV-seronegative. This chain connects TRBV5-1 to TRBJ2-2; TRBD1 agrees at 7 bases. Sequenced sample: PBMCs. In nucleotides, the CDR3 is TGCGCCAGCAGCCCAGGGGGAGTTGGAACCGGGGAGCTGTTTTTT. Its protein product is CASSPGGVGTGELFF.